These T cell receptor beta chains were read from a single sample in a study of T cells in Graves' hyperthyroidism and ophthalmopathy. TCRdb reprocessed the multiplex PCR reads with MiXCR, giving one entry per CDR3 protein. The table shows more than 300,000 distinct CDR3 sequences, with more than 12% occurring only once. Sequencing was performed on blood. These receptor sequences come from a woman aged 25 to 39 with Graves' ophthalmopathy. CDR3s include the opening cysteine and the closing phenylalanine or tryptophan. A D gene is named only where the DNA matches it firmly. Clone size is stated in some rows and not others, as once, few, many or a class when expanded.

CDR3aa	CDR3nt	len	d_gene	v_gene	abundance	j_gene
CASSYSLGSSGANTEAFF	TGTGCCAGCAGTTACTCGCTGGGTTCGAGTGGGGCGAACACTGAAGCTTTCTTT	18	-	TRBV6-2/TRBV6-3	few	TRBJ1-1
CASSSTTGQGKNTEAFF	TGTGCCAGCAGCTCCACCACGGGACAGGGGAAGAACACTGAAGCTTTCTTT	17	TRBD1	TRBV11-2	many	TRBJ1-1
CASSFGISNQPQHF	TGTGCCAGCAGCTTTGGGATTAGCAATCAGCCCCAGCATTTT	14	-	TRBV13	many	TRBJ1-5
CASRHTPGQGISSNQPQHF	TGTGCCAGCAGACACACACCGGGACAGGGGATTAGTAGCAATCAGCCCCAGCATTTT	19	TRBD1	TRBV27	many	TRBJ1-5
CASSFSAGRGRTGELFF	TGTGCCAGCAGTTTTTCCGCCGGAAGGGGGCGTACCGGGGAGCTGTTTTTT	17	TRBD1	TRBV12-3/TRBV12-4	few	TRBJ2-2
CASSLGGGSNQPQDF	TGTGCCAGCAGCTTAGGCGGGGGTAGCAATCAGCCCCAGGATTTT	15	-	TRBV7-8	-	TRBJ1-5
CASSEGFWGGSDTQYF	TGTGCCAGCAGTGAAGGCTTCTGGGGAGGTTCAGATACGCAGTATTTT	16	-	TRBV6-1	many	TRBJ2-3
CSAVLGQPQHF	TGCAGTGCTGTCCTCGGTCAGCCCCAGCATTTT	11	-	TRBV20-1	many	TRBJ1-5
CASTRLAGDADTQYF	TGTGCCAGCACTAGACTAGCGGGGGACGCAGATACGCAGTATTTT	15	TRBD2	TRBV6-1	many	TRBJ2-3
CASSFEITTEAFF	TGTGCCAGCAGTTTTGAGATTACCACTGAAGCTTTCTTT	13	-	TRBV12-3/TRBV12-4	many	TRBJ1-1
CASSKGIGEAFF	TGTGCCAGCAGTAAGGGAATTGGTGAAGCTTTCTTT	12	-	TRBV9	-	TRBJ1-1
CAWSRTSYYEQYF	TGTGCCTGGAGTCGGACTAGCTACTACGAGCAGTACTTC	13	TRBD2	TRBV30	many	TRBJ2-7
CASSQRTGARETQYF	TGTGCCAGCAGCCAGAGGACAGGGGCCCGGGAGACCCAGTACTTC	15	TRBD1	TRBV14	few	TRBJ2-5
CASSYLWTGANEKLFF	TGTGCCAGCAGTTATCTTTGGACAGGGGCTAATGAAAAACTGTTTTTT	16	TRBD1	TRBV6-5	many	TRBJ1-4
CASSLDTYRVQTNNEQFF	TGTGCCAGCAGTTTGGACACATACCGGGTACAAACTAACAATGAGCAGTTCTTC	18	-	TRBV28	many	TRBJ2-1
CAASIWTEQAFF	TGTGCCGCCAGCATATGGACAGAGCAAGCTTTCTTT	12	-	TRBV2	many	TRBJ1-1
CSAGGASTDTQYF	TGCAGTGCTGGGGGGGCTAGCACAGATACGCAGTATTTT	13	-	TRBV20-1	many	TRBJ2-3
CASSDRGGRSTDTQYF	TGTGCCAGCAGTGATCGAGGAGGGAGAAGCACAGATACGCAGTATTTT	16	-	TRBV25-1	-	TRBJ2-3
CASSPTVQRKETQYF	TGTGCCAGCAGCCCAACGGTTCAGCGGAAAGAGACCCAGTACTTC	15	-	TRBV7-3	-	TRBJ2-5
CASTPPRGSADTQYF	TGTGCCAGCACCCCTCCCCGCGGGAGTGCAGATACGCAGTATTTT	15	TRBD2	TRBV11-3	many	TRBJ2-3
CASSPRRSLSGNTIYF	TGTGCCAGCAGCCCACGGCGATCACTCTCTGGAAACACCATATATTTT	16	-	TRBV7-8	many	TRBJ1-3
CASTLLGGSLYEQYF	TGTGCCAGCACCCTCCTCGGCGGATCACTCTACGAGCAGTACTTC	15	-	TRBV6-1	many	TRBJ2-7
CASSSRQGVHEQYF	TGTGCCAGCAGCTCACGACAGGGGGTGCACGAGCAGTACTTC	14	TRBD1	TRBV13	many	TRBJ2-7
CATSERGETQYF	TGTGCCACCAGTGAGCGGGGTGAGACCCAGTACTTC	12	-	TRBV24-1	-	TRBJ2-5
CSARRTGGLGSPLHF	TGCAGTGCTAGGAGGACAGGGGGCCTCGGTTCACCCCTCCACTTT	15	TRBD1	TRBV20-1	few	TRBJ1-6
CASSFLQGNGDNEQFF	TGTGCCAGCAGTTTCCTACAGGGGAATGGGGACAATGAGCAGTTCTTC	16	TRBD1	TRBV12-3/TRBV12-4	once	TRBJ2-1
CASSEERGGPRYNEQFF	TGTGCCAGCAGTGAAGAGCGGGGGGGCCCCCGGTACAATGAGCAGTTCTTC	17	TRBD2	TRBV2	many	TRBJ2-1
CASSLIRAGANVLTF	TGTGCCAGCAGCTTAATCAGGGCTGGAGCCAACGTCCTGACTTTC	15	-	TRBV7-9	few	TRBJ2-6
CASMGGGTWYEQYF	TGTGCCAGCATGGGAGGCGGGACGTGGTACGAGCAGTACTTC	14	-	TRBV2	many	TRBJ2-7
CASNPGTRETQYF	TGCGCCAGCAACCCTGGTACCCGAGAGACCCAGTACTTC	13	-	TRBV5-1	-	TRBJ2-5
CASSLRDSSSYEQYF	TGCGCCAGCAGCTTGAGAGACAGTAGCTCCTACGAGCAGTACTTC	15	-	TRBV5-1	-	TRBJ2-7
CSGGLAGFYEQYF	TGCAGCGGGGGACTAGCGGGGTTCTACGAGCAGTACTTC	13	TRBD2	TRBV29-1	many	TRBJ2-7
CASSEGFGFNQPQHF	TGTGCCAGCAGTGAGGGGTTTGGATTTAATCAGCCCCAGCATTTT	15	-	TRBV2	-	TRBJ1-5
CASSWKRGGPETQYF	TGTGCCAGCAGCTGGAAGCGGGGGGGCCCGGAGACCCAGTACTTC	15	TRBD2	TRBV13	many	TRBJ2-5
CASSFQGRDSPLHF	TGTGCCAGCAGTTTTCAGGGGAGGGATTCACCCCTCCACTTT	14	-	TRBV6-2/TRBV6-3	-	TRBJ1-6
CASSPPVGDTTDTQYF	TGTGCCAGCAGCCCACCGGTTGGGGACACCACAGATACGCAGTATTTT	16	-	TRBV28	many	TRBJ2-3
CASSFRHLNTEAFF	TGCGCCAGCAGCTTCCGGCATTTGAACACTGAAGCTTTCTTT	14	-	TRBV5-1	many	TRBJ1-1